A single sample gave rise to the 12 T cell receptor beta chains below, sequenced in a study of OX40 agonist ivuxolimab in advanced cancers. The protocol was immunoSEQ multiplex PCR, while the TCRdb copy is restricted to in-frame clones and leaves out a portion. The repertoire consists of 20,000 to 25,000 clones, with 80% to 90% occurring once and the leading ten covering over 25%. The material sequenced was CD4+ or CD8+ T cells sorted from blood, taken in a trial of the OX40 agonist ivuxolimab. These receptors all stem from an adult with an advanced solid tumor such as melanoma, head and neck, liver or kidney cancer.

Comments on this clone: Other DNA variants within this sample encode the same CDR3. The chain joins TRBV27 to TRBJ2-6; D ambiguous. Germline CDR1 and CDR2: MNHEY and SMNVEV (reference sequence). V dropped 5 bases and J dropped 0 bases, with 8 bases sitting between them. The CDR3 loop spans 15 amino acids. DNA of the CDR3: TGTGCCAGCAGTCCAGGTGTCTCTGGGGCCAACGTCCTGACTTTC. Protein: CASSPGVSGANVLTF.

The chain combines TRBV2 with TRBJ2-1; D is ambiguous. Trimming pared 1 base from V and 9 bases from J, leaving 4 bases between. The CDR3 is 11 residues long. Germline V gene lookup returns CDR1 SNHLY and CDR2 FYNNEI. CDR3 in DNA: TGTGCCAGCAGTGAAGGGGTTGAGCAGTTCTTC. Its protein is CASSEGVEQFF.

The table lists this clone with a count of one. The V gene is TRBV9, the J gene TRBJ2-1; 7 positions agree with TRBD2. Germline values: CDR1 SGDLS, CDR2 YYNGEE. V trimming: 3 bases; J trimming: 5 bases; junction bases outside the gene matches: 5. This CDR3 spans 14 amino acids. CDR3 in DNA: TGTGCCAGCAGCGGATGGGCGGGGGACAATGAGCAGTTCTTC. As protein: CASSGWAGDNEQFF.

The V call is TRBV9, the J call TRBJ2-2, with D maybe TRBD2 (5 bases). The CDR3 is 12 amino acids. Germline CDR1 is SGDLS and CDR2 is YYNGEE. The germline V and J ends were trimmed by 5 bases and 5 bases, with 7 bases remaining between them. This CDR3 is CASRGETGELFF. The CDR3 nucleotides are TGTGCCAGCAGGGGAGAGACCGGGGAGCTGTTTTTT.

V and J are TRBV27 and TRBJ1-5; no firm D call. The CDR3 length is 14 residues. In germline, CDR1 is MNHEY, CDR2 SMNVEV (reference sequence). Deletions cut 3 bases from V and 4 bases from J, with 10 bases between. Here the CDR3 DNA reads TGTGCCAGCAGTTTGGTCCCTTCAAATCAGCCCCAGCATTTT. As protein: CASSLVPSNQPQHF.

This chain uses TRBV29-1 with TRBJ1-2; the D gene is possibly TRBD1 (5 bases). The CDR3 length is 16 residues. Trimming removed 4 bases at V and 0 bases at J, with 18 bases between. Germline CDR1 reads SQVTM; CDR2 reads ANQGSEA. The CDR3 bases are TGCAGCGTTGGCCCTGACAGCGTATTAGCTAACTATGGCTACACCTTC. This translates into CSVGPDSVLANYGYTF.

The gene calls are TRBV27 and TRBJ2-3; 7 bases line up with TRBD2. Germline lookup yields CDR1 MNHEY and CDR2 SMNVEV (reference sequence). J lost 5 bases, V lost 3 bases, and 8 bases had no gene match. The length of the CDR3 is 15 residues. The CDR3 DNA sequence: TGTGCCAGCAGTTTGGGTAGCGGGTTAGGAGATACGCAGTATTTT. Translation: CASSLGSGLGDTQYF.

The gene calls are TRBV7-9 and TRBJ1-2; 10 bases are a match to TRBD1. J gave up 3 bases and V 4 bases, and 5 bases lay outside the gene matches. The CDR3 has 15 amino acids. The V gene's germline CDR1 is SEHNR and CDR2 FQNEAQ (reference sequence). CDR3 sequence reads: CASSSDRGPDYGYTF. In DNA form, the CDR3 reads TGTGCCAGCAGCTCCGACAGGGGGCCTGACTATGGCTACACCTTC.

CDR3 nucleotides: TGTGCCAGCGGCTGGGGGACAGGGAGGGCACCCCTCCACTTT. This gives the protein CASGWGTGRAPLHF. The chain couples TRBV5-6 to TRBJ1-6; 9 nucleotides line up with TRBD1. Losses at the gene ends were 7 bases for V and 11 bases for J; bases not matched to a gene: 10. This CDR3 has 14 amino acids. CDR1 and CDR2 from the germline V gene are SGHDT and YYEEEE. Using reference TRBV5-6 and TRBJ1-6 for the parts outside the CDR3, the full variable domain is DAGVTQSPTHLIKTRGQQVTLRCSPKSGHDTVSWYQQALGQGPQFIFQYYEEEERQRGNFPDRFSGHQFPNYSSELNVNALLLGDSALYLCASGWGTGRAPLHFGNGTRLTVT.

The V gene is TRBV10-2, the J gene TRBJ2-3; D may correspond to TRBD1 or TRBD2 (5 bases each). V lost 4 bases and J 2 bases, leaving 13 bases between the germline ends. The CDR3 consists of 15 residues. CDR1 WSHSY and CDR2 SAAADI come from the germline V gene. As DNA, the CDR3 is TGCGCCAGCAGTGGGATCGGGGCAGTCACAGATACGCAGTATTTT. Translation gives CASSGIGAVTDTQYF.

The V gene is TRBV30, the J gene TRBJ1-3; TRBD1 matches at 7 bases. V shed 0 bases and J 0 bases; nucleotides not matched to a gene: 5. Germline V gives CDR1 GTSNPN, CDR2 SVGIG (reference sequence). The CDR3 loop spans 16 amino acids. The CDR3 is CAWSVKDRLSGNTIYF. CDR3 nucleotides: TGTGCCTGGAGTGTAAAGGACAGGCTCTCTGGAAACACCATATATTTT.

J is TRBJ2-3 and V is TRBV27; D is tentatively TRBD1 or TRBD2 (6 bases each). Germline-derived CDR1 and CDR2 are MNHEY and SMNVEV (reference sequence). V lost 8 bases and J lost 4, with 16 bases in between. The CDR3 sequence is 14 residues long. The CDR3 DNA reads TGTGCCAGCGCTAGTTTGGGGGGCGCAGATACGCAGTATTTT. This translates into CASASLGGADTQYF.